The 30 T cell receptor beta chains below were found in one sample sequenced in a study of blood T cell repertoires in COVID-19. Here immunoSEQ multiplex PCR was the method, and the copy in TCRdb shows in-frame clones only, minus some. The sample has some 200,000 clones, around 73% seen once. The sample comprised PBMCs or T cells enriched from blood (not recorded which). The receptor set was obtained from a woman in her 50s who had recovered from COVID-19.

This clone was detected only once. As DNA, the CDR3 is TGTGCCAGCAGCTTAGGGAAAGGACTAGCACGACGCCACTACGAGCAGTACTTC. Translation: CASSLGKGLARRHYEQYF. The chain links TRBV11-2 to TRBJ2-7, with 8 bases matching TRBD2. In germline, CDR1 is SGHAT, CDR2 FQNNGV. The CDR3 has 18 residues. V dropped 1 base and J dropped 3; count of bases not matched to a gene: 14.

The V gene is TRBV9, the J gene TRBJ2-1, with 13 bases identical to TRBD2. V gave up 4 bases and J gave up 6 bases; unmatched junction bases: 10. Germline V CDR1 and CDR2: SGDLS, YYNGEE. The length of the CDR3 is 17 residues. The CDR3, as DNA: TGTGCCAGCAGCCTAAGGACTAGCGGGAGCATAACCAATGAGCAGTTCTTC. It translates to CASSLRTSGSITNEQFF.

The J gene is TRBJ2-5, the V gene TRBV5-1, with a possible D match to TRBD2 (6 bases). The CDR3 totals 14 residues. Per germline, CDR1 SGHRS and CDR2 YFSETQ. With 6 bases removed from V and 2 bases from J, the gap between germline ends came to 14 bases. CDR3 coding DNA: TGCGCCAGCACGACCAACGCGGGACAAGAGACCCAGTACTTC. Its translation: CASTTNAGQETQYF.

The rearrangement uses TRBV19 and TRBJ2-2; possibly TRBD2 for D (6 bases). Deletions cut 7 bases from V and 6 bases from J, with 27 bases between. Germline CDR1 and CDR2: LNHDA and SQIVND (reference sequence). The CDR3 is made up of 18 amino acids. This CDR3 is CASTPGGRRGSFPGELFF. The CDR3 region has the DNA TGTGCCAGTACCCCAGGTGGAAGGAGGGGTAGTTTCCCCGGGGAGCTGTTTTTT.

The CDR3 region is CASRPGTGINEQYF. The DNA of the CDR3 is TGTGCCAGCAGACCCGGGACAGGGATCAACGAGCAGTACTTC. V gene TRBV6-5 combines with J gene TRBJ2-7; the match to TRBD1 covers 9 bases. This CDR3 comprises 14 residues. Looked up from germline, CDR1 is MNHEY and CDR2 is SVGAGI. V lost 6 bases, J lost 5 bases, and 8 bases stayed unmatched.

The rearrangement joins TRBV7-9 to TRBJ2-3; D gene ambiguous. V shed 0 bases and J shed 3 bases, with 4 bases lying between them. Germline CDR1 is SEHNR and CDR2 is FQNEAQ (reference sequence). There are 13 residues in the CDR3. CDR3 DNA: TGTGCCAGCAGCTTAGCTCTAACAGATACGCAGTATTTT. Translation: CASSLALTDTQYF.

This chain uses TRBV4-1 with TRBJ1-5; 8 positions match TRBD1. Unmatched junction bases numbered 8, after V lost 5 bases and J lost 5 bases. The CDR3 totals 15 residues. Germline V gene sequence: CDR1 MGHRA, CDR2 YSYEKL. The CDR3 DNA sequence: TGCGCCAGCAGCTTATCAGACAGGGGACATCAGCCCCAGCATTTT. It is translated as CASSLSDRGHQPQHF.

The chain joins TRBV11-1 to TRBJ2-7; perhaps TRBD2 as D (7 bases). CDR3 size: 13 residues. Germline CDR1 is SGHAT and CDR2 is FQDESV (reference sequence). V was shortened by 5 bases and J by 3 bases, with 11 bases between the two germline ends. CDR3 in amino acids: CASSPRGGYEQYF. The DNA of the CDR3 is TGTGCCAGCAGCCCAAGGGGGGGCTACGAGCAGTACTTC.

J is TRBJ2-3 and V is TRBV15; D unclear. V dropped 5 bases and J dropped 0 bases, with 12 bases sitting between them. From germline, CDR1 is LNHNV and CDR2 YYDKDF (reference sequence). The CDR3 has 15 amino acids. The CDR3 region is CATSSPPGSTDTQYF. The CDR3 nucleotides read TGTGCCACCAGCTCCCCGCCAGGTAGCACAGATACGCAGTATTTT.

The chain carries TRBV2 and TRBJ1-1; TRBD1 matches 10 bases. Germline CDR1 is SNHLY and CDR2 is FYNNEI. The length of the CDR3 is 15 residues. The V segment lost 3 bases and the J segment 5 bases; nucleotides outside the gene matches: 6. The CDR3 loop is CASSETGGTGTEAFF. The CDR3, as DNA: TGTGCCAGCAGTGAGACAGGGGGCACGGGTACTGAAGCTTTCTTT. Filled out from reference TRBV2 and TRBJ1-1, the complete variable domain reads EPEVTQTPSHQVTQMGQEVILRCVPISNHLYFYWYRQILGQKVEFLVSFYNNEISEKSEIFDDQFSVERPDGSNFTLKIRSTKLEDSAMYFCASSETGGTGTEAFFGQGTRLTVV.

The chain uses TRBV29-1 and TRBJ1-2; 7 bases agree with TRBD1. V lost 7 bases and J lost 4; bases outside the gene matches: 6. Germline lookup yields CDR1 SQVTM and CDR2 ANQGSEA. The CDR3 runs 12 residues. In DNA form, the CDR3 reads TGCAGCGCGAGACAGGGCCCCTATGGCTACACCTTC. Protein: CSARQGPYGYTF.

A single count supports this clone. The chain couples TRBV10-3 to TRBJ2-1; D possibly corresponds to TRBD2 (7 bases). CDR3 length: 16 amino acids. Germline CDR1 reads ENHRY; CDR2 reads SYGVKD. V lost 4 bases, J lost 6 bases, and 19 bases lay in between. CDR3 sequence: CAISARGGESSNEQFF. In DNA form, the CDR3 reads TGTGCCATCAGTGCGCGAGGGGGGGAGTCTAGCAATGAGCAGTTCTTC.

The V and J genes are TRBV5-1 and TRBJ2-1; TRBD2 aligns across 9 bases. This CDR3 has 15 amino acids. The germline CDR1 and CDR2 sequences are SGHRS and YFSETQ. V shed 1 base and J 7 bases; nucleotides not matched to a gene: 6. The CDR3 reads CASSLPGTSRNEQFF. The CDR3 region has the DNA TGCGCCAGCAGCTTGCCAGGGACTAGCAGGAATGAGCAGTTCTTC.

The sample holds a few counts of this clone. This chain links TRBV5-1 with TRBJ1-1; TRBD1 agrees at 9 bases. Trimming cost V 0 bases and J 5 bases; bases outside gene matches: 5. This CDR3 spans 15 amino acids. CDR1 SGHRS and CDR2 YFSETQ come from the germline V gene. The CDR3 protein is CASSLGDRVYTEAFF. In DNA, the CDR3 is TGCGCCAGCAGCTTGGGGGACAGGGTATATACTGAAGCTTTCTTT.

This chain joins TRBV6-1 and TRBJ1-2; possibly TRBD1 for D (6 bases). This CDR3 contains 14 residues. Germline V CDR1 and CDR2: MNHNS, SASEGT. The CDR3 bases are TGTGCTAGTCGACCGGGGGGCGCGTTTAGTGGCTACACCTTC. Its protein product is CASRPGGAFSGYTF.

V usage is TRBV11-1 and J usage is TRBJ2-1; D possibly corresponds to TRBD2 (6 bases). V was clipped by 2 bases and J by 4 bases, with 15 bases between them. Germline assignment: CDR1 SGHAT and CDR2 FQDESV (reference sequence). The CDR3 covers 16 residues. CDR3 sequence reads: CASSLSLWEAYNEQFF. In nucleotides, the CDR3 is TGTGCCAGCAGCTTAAGTTTGTGGGAGGCTTACAATGAGCAGTTCTTC.

This chain uses TRBV9 with TRBJ2-5, with a weak D call TRBD1 (5 bases). The CDR3 sequence is 15 residues long. Germline V lookup: CDR1 SGDLS, CDR2 YYNGEE. With 0 bases removed from V and 5 bases from J, the gap between germline ends came to 14 bases. CDR3 residues: CASSVAGARGETQYF. In DNA form, the CDR3 reads TGTGCCAGCAGCGTAGCTGGGGCCCGTGGTGAGACCCAGTACTTC. Supplemented by reference TRBV9 and TRBJ2-5, the full variable domain reads DSGVTQTPKHLITATGQRVTLRCSPRSGDLSVYWYQQSLDQGLQFLIQYYNGEERAKGNILERFSAQQFPDLHSELNLSSLELGDSALYFCASSVAGARGETQYFGPGTRLLVL.

V and J are TRBV4-3 and TRBJ1-4; 7 bases map to TRBD1. V dropped 4 bases and J dropped 2; count of bases not matched to a gene: 4. This CDR3 spans 15 amino acids. Germline V gene lookup returns CDR1 LGHNA and CDR2 YSLEER. CDR3: CASSPDRATNEKLFF. In DNA, the CDR3 is TGCGCCAGCAGCCCCGACAGGGCCACTAATGAAAAACTGTTTTTT.

The chain combines TRBV6-5 with TRBJ2-1; TRBD1 aligns across 7 bases. The CDR3 is 13 amino acids. V was clipped by 6 bases and J by 3 bases; unmatched bases: 2. CDR1 MNHEY and CDR2 SVGAGI come from the germline V gene. The CDR3 DNA is TGTGCCAGCAGGGGACAGAACTACAATGAGCAGTTCTTC. This translates into CASRGQNYNEQFF.

The CDR3 reads CASSQERGRGGQFF. Here the CDR3 DNA reads TGCGCCAGCAGCCAAGAGAGGGGTCGCGGGGGGCAGTTCTTC. The chain joins TRBV4-1 to TRBJ2-1; 7 bases line up with TRBD2. J gave up 12 bases and V 0 bases, and 8 bases lay outside the gene matches. The CDR3 totals 14 residues. Germline loops: CDR1 MGHRA, CDR2 YSYEKL.

This chain joins TRBV4-3 and TRBJ2-3, with 8 nucleotides matching TRBD2. The junction had 9 bases not matched to a gene; V was cut back by 0 bases and J by 4 bases. Germline V lookup: CDR1 LGHNA, CDR2 YSLEER. The CDR3 spans 17 residues. The CDR3 here is CASSQESGSVQADTQYF. The DNA of the CDR3 is TGCGCCAGCAGCCAAGAAAGCGGGAGTGTGCAGGCAGATACGCAGTATTTT.

This sequence joins TRBV7-3 and TRBJ2-7; 9 positions agree with TRBD2. The ends lost 1 base at V and 4 bases at J; junction bases unmatched: 8. This CDR3 spans 16 amino acids. The germline V gene has CDR1 SGHTA and CDR2 FQGTGA. CDR3 protein: CASSLIPAGGGYEQYF. As DNA, the CDR3 is TGTGCCAGCAGCTTAATACCAGCGGGAGGAGGGTACGAGCAGTACTTC.

The chain uses TRBV11-3 and TRBJ2-5, with D perhaps TRBD1 (5 bases). CDR1 and CDR2 (germline): SGHNT, YENEEA. V dropped 2 bases and J dropped 2 bases, with 6 bases sitting between them. This CDR3 is 13 amino acids long. CDR3 DNA sequence: TGTGCCAGCAGCTTACACAGGCAAGAGACCCAGTACTTC. Its translation: CASSLHRQETQYF.

The chain recombines TRBV3-1 (or the pseudogene TRBV3-2) with TRBJ1-2, with D tentatively TRBD1 (5 bases). Trimming left V 6 bases short and J 5 bases short, with 16 bases between. The CDR3 runs 14 residues. Germline values: CDR1 LGHDT, CDR2 YNNKEL (reference sequence). The CDR3 DNA reads TGTGCCAGCAGTTCCCCCCAGGGTAGGTATGGCTACACCTTC. Protein: CASSSPQGRYGYTF.

V gene TRBV5-4 combines with J gene TRBJ2-5; perhaps TRBD2 as D (5 bases). The CDR3 is 13 residues long. V gave up 4 bases and J gave up 9 bases, with 16 bases separating them. CDR1 is SGHNT and CDR2 is YYREEE in the germline V gene (reference sequence). The CDR3 spells CASSAELGSAQYF. The CDR3 DNA follows: TGTGCCAGCAGCGCAGAACTAGGGTCGGCCCAGTACTTC.

The rearrangement uses TRBV6-6 and TRBJ2-2, with 8 bases lining up with TRBD2. The CDR3 extends over 15 amino acids. V lost 5 bases, J lost 7 bases, and 9 bases stayed unmatched. Germline CDR1 and CDR2: MNHNY and SVGAGI (reference sequence). CDR3 in amino acids: CASSPASGQVGELFF. The CDR3 DNA reads TGTGCCAGCAGTCCCGCTAGCGGGCAGGTCGGGGAGCTGTTTTTT.

V gene TRBV10-3 combines with J gene TRBJ1-5, with 7 positions matching TRBD1. There are 14 residues in the CDR3. Germline trimming cut 7 bases from V and 6 bases from J; bases unmatched to any gene: 9. The germline CDR1 and CDR2 sequences are ENHRY and SYGVKD. The CDR3 DNA reads as TGTGCCATCAACCCGACAGGGAACGGTCAGCCCCAGCATTTT. Translation: CAINPTGNGQPQHF.

This sequence joins TRBV27 and TRBJ2-1; 7 nucleotides match TRBD2. Germline CDR1 MNHEY, CDR2 SMNVEV (reference sequence). The J segment lost 8 bases and the V segment lost 3 bases, leaving 7 bases of the junction unmatched. The CDR3 length is 14 residues. In nucleotides, the CDR3 is TGTGCCAGCAGTTTCCCCGGCCGGGGGGATGAGCAGTTCTTC. Translation: CASSFPGRGDEQFF.

The J gene is TRBJ2-3, the V gene TRBV6-9; 9 nucleotides match TRBD2. Germline V lookup: CDR1 MNHGY, CDR2 SVAAGI. V dropped 8 bases and J dropped 0; count of bases not matched to a gene: 9. The CDR3 has 16 amino acids. The CDR3 reads CASLSGRSASTDTQYF. CDR3 in DNA: TGTGCCAGCTTAAGCGGGAGGAGTGCTAGCACAGATACGCAGTATTTT.

The V gene is TRBV5-1, the J gene TRBJ2-1, with 8 bases fitting TRBD2. The CDR3 contains 16 residues. The germline CDR1 and CDR2 sequences are SGHRS and YFSETQ. The junction had 12 bases not matched to a gene; V was cut back by 2 bases and J by 8 bases. The CDR3, as DNA: TGCGCCAGCAGCTTTAGGAACACCGGGAGGGGCGATGAGCAGTTCTTC. Protein product: CASSFRNTGRGDEQFF.